These T cell receptor beta chains were read from a single sample in a study of T cells in Graves' hyperthyroidism and ophthalmopathy. TCRdb independently ran MiXCR on the multiplex PCR reads; one entry per CDR3 protein. The sample consists of 450,000 to 600,000 distinct CDR3 sequences, about 15% of them appearing once. Sequencing used blood. The receptor set was obtained from a woman between 40 and 50 years old with Graves' hyperthyroidism. Each CDR3 is given with its conserved first and last residue.

v_call cdr3_aa
TRBV3-1 CASSQTVTVISYNEQFF
TRBV7-2 CASSLAIGPYEQYF
TRBV20-1 CSARNPGQGATDTQYF
TRBV7-9 CASSPTGGHTGELFF
TRBV20-1 CSAADRGSGNTIYF
TRBV14 CASSVRTGGETQYF
TRBV29-1 CSVGQLLKDEQYF
TRBV7-9 CASSPVGRKVTDTQYF
TRBV25-1 CASINTLNTEAFF
TRBV7-2 CASSLAYRGGSGSPTKYEQYF
TRBV2 CASSVQGLKNTGELFF
TRBV20-1 CSARLGAGDGYTF
TRBV6-1 CASKGGLDSFNEKLFF
TRBV6-1 CASRTGGSNYGYTF
TRBV20-1 CSAPTHRFEGTSGSYNEQFF
TRBV5-1 CASSYPEAESNTGELFF